This T cell receptor beta chain was retrieved from a study of blood T cell repertoires in COVID-19. At the level of the study: The cDNA or gDNA used as material had been derived from T cells, B-cell-depleted T cells, or PBMCs.

This clone showed up just once. The assay was immunoSEQ multiplex PCR, and TCRdb's table has in-frame clones only and misses some. Altogether around 250,000 clones are present, 82% being singletons, with the ten largest covering roughly 3%. This receptor was identified in a woman under 30 with acute or convalescent COVID-19. Specimen: peripheral blood.

Here the CDR3 reads CASSERVVSGKAGELFF. CDR3 nucleotides: TGCGCCAGCAGTGAGAGGGTGGTTAGCGGGAAGGCCGGGGAGCTGTTTTTT. V gene TRBV10-1 combines with J gene TRBJ2-2, with 8 bases aligning to TRBD2. V gave up 2 bases and J gave up 6 bases; unmatched junction bases: 11. This CDR3 is 17 amino acids long. Germline V gene sequence: CDR1 WNHNN, CDR2 SYGVQD (reference sequence).